The T cell receptor (beta chain) under discussion was sequenced for a study of long-term antiretroviral therapy in people with HIV. The study's findings and limits: Increased diversity was seen after ART, yet it remained lower than in transplant donor controls.

The immunoSEQ assay was v3.0, run at survey level. Clones were read by immunoSEQ multiplex PCR, and TCRdb kept only the in-frame ones, dropping some. Here the sample spans 25,000 to 30,000 clones, approximately 86% being singletons. CDR3 length equals 15 residues. The germline V gene encodes CDR1 GTSNPN and CDR2 SVGIG (reference sequence). V lost 2 bases to trimming and J lost 5 bases, with 16 bases between them. Per individual, the PBMC samples numbered at least one pre-ART and at least two post-ART. With respect to this clone: The antigen remains unidentified.

This clonotype originated in a woman between 25 and 40 years old with HIV. Sequences were derived from unsorted PBMCs, sampled 0.8 years after starting antiretroviral therapy. J is TRBJ1-5 and V is TRBV30; weak D call: TRBD1 (5 bases). This CDR3 reads CAWSQGTRGDQPQHF. The CDR3 region has the DNA TGTGCCTGGAGTCAAGGGACCCGGGGGGATCAGCCCCAGCATTTT.